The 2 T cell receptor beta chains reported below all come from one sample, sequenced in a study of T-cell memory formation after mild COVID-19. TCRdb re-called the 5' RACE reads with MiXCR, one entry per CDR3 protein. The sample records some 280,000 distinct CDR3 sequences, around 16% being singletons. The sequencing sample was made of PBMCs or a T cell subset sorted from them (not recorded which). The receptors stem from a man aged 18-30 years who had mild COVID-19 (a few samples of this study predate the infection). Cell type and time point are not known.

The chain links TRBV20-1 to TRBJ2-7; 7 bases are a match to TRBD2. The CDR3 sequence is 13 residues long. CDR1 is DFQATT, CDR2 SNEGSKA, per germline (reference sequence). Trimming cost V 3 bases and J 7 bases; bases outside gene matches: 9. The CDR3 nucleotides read TGCAGTGCTAGTGGACTAGATGATTGGGAGCAGTACTTC. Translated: CSASGLDDWEQYF.

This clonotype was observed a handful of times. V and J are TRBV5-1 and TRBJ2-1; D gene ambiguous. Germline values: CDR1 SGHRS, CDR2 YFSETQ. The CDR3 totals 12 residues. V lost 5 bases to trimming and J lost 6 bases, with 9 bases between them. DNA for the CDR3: TGCGCCAGCAGGGGCCCTAGCAATGAGCAGTTCTTC. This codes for CASRGPSNEQFF.